This T cell receptor (beta chain) derives from a study of cytomegalovirus exposure and HLA in healthy donors. On the study more broadly: An analysis done earlier identified 90 million to 120 million unique TCR beta sequences from roughly 190 million T cells.

Study-wide points: Reported results showed that the classifier diagnosed cytomegalovirus status with high specificity and sensitivity.

Notes on this clone: Its antigen is as yet unknown.

13 Jbeta primers and 60 Vbeta primers were used for the PCR. Some clones are missing from TCRdb's copy, which holds only in-frame ones; the method was immunoSEQ multiplex PCR. Among 120,000 or so clones listed, approximately 80% were seen once. The sequencing sample was made of PBMCs. The receptor comes from a man aged 18 to 30 in good health and CMV-seronegative.

The CDR3 sequence is CASSLTDFYGVAQHF. DNA of the CDR3: TGTGCCAGCAGCTTGACGGACTTTTACGGGGTGGCCCAGCATTTT. The chain combines TRBV5-5 with TRBJ1-5; D remains ambiguous. The CDR3 is 15 residues long. V lost 1 base and J lost 11, with 19 bases in between. Looked up from germline, CDR1 is SGHKS and CDR2 is YYEKEE (reference sequence).